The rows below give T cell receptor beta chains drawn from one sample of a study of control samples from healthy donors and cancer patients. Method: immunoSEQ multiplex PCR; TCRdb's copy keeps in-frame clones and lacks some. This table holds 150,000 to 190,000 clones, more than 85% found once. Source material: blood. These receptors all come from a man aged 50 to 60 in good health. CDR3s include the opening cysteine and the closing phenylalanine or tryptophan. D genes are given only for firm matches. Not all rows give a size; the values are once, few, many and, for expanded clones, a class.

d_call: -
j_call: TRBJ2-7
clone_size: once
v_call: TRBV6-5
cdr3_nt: TGTGCCAGCAGTTACTGGGTATCCGGGAAGAGCTACGAGCAGTACTTC
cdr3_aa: CASSYWVSGKSYEQYF

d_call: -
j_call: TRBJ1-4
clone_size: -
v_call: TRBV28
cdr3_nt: TGTGCCAGCAGTGCCTTACAGAGCCAGAGTGAAAAACTGTTTTTT
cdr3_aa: CASSALQSQSEKLFF

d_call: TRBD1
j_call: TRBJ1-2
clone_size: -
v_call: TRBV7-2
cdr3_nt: TGTGCCAGCAGCTTAGCGGACAGGGACTATGGCTACACCTTC
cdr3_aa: CASSLADRDYGYTF

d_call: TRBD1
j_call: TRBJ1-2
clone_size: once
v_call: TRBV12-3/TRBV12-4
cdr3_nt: TGTGCCAGCAGCTTGGACAGGATGGGAGGCTACACCTTC
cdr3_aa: CASSLDRMGGYTF

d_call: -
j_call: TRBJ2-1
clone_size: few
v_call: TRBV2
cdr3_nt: TGTGCCAGCAGTGAGGGGGGAGGGCAGTTCTTC
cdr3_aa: CASSEGGGQFF

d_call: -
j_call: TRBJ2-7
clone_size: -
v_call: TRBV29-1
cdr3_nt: TGCAGCGTTGGCACCGTCTACGAGCAGTACTTC
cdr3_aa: CSVGTVYEQYF

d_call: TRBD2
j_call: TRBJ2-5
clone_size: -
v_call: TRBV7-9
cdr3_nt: TGTGCCAGCAGCTTTACGGGACTAGCGGGAGGGCAACCCGTTTACTTC
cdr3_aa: CASSFTGLAGGQPVYF

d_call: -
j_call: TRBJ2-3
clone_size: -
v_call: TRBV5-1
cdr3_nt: TGCGCCAGCAGCCATTCTAGCACAGATACGCAGTATTTT
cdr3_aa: CASSHSSTDTQYF

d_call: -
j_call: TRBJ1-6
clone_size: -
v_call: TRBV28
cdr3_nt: TGTGCCAGCAGTAAAAGACCGGGACCCCTCCACTTT
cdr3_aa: CASSKRPGPLHF

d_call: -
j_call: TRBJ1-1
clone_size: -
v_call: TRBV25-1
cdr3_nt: TGTGCCAGCAGTCCAGGGTTTAGGGCTTTCTTT
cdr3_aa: CASSPGFRAFF

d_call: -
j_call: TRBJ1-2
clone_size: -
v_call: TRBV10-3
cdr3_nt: TGTGCCATCGGGGGCGGCGCTGCGCATGGCTACACCTTC
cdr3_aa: CAIGGGAAHGYTF

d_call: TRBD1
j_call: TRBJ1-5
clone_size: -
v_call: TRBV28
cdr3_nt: TGTGCCAGCAGGGCTACGACAGGGGACAATCAGCCCCAGCATTTT
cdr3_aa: CASRATTGDNQPQHF

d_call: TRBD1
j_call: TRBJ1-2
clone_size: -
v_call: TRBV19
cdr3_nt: TGTGCCAGTAGTATGGGACAGGGCTGGTCCCATGGCTACACCTTC
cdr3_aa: CASSMGQGWSHGYTF

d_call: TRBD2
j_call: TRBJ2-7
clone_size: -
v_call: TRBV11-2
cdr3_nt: TGTGCCACCTCCAGGACTAGTTATTCCTACGAGCAGTACTTC
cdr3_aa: CATSRTSYSYEQYF

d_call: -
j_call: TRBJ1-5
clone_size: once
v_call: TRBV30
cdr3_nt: TGTGCCTGGAGTGTAGGGTCGACAGTTAATCAGCCCCAGCATTTT
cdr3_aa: CAWSVGSTVNQPQHF

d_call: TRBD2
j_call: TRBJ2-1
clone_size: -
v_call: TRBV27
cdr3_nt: TGTGCCAGCAGTCCAGCGGGGGCCTACAATGAGCAGTTCTTC
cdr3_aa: CASSPAGAYNEQFF

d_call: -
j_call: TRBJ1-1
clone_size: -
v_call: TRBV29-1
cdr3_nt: TGCAGCGGGGTTCACGCTGAAGCTTTCTTT
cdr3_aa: CSGVHAEAFF

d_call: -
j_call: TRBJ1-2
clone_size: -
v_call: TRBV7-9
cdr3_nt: TGTGCCAGCAGCAGGGACGGAGAAGAAGGCTACACCTTC
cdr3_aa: CASSRDGEEGYTF

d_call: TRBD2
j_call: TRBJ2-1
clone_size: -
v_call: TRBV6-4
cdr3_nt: TGTGCCAGCAGCCCCAGGACTAGCGGACACAATGAGCAGTTCTTC
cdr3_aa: CASSPRTSGHNEQFF

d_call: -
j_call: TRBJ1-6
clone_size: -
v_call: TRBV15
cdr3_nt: TGTGCCACCAGCGGAAAGGGTCCGGGTAATTCACCCCTCCACTTT
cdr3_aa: CATSGKGPGNSPLHF

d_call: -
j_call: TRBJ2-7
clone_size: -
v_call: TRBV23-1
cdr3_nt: TGCGCCAGCAGCCCCATGCTATCCAGGGGACAGCAGTACTTC
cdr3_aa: CASSPMLSRGQQYF

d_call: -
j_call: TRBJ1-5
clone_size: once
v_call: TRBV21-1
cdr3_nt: TGTGCCAGCAGTGAGGGGCAGCCCCAGCATTTT
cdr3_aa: CASSEGQPQHF

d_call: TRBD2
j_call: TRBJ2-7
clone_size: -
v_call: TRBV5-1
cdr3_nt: TGCGCCAGCAGGATTGGGACTAGCGGGAGGGCCGACGAGCAGTACTTC
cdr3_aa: CASRIGTSGRADEQYF

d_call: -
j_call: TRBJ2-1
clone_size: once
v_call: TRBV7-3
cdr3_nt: TGTGCCAGCAGCCCTTATCCCGGCGATGAGCAGTTCTTC
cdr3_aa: CASSPYPGDEQFF

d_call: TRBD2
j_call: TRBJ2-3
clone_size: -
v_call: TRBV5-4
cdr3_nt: TGTGCCAGCAGCTCCAGGTTTAGCGGGACCTCAGATACGCAGTATTTT
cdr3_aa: CASSSRFSGTSDTQYF

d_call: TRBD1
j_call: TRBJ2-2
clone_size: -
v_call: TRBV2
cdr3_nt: TGTGCCAGCAGGACGGACAGGATAAACACCGGGGAGCTGTTTTTT
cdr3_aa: CASRTDRINTGELFF

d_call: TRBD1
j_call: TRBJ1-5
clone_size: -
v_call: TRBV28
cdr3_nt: TGTGCCAGCAGTTTGGGACAGGGACGTCAGCCCCAGCATTTT
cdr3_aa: CASSLGQGRQPQHF

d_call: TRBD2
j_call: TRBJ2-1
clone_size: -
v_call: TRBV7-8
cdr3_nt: TGTGCCAGCAGCTTAGCGGGGGGACTAGCGGGGATCGATGAGCAGTTCTTC
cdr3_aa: CASSLAGGLAGIDEQFF

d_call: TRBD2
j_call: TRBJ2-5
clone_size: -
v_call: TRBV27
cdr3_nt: TGTGCCAGCAGTCCCCTCCCTAGCGGCCAAGAGACCCAGTACTTC
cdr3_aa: CASSPLPSGQETQYF

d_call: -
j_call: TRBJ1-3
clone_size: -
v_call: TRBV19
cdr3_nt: TGTGCCAGTAGTATAACAACGGGGGATGGAAACACCATATATTTT
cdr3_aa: CASSITTGDGNTIYF

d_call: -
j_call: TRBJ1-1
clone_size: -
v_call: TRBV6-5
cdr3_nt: TGTGCCAGCAGTTACGGGGGGCTCTACACTGAAGCTTTCTTT
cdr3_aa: CASSYGGLYTEAFF

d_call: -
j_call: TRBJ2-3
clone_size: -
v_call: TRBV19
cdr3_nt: TGTGCCAGTAGTAAGGGCAGACGGGATACGCAGTATTTT
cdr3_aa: CASSKGRRDTQYF

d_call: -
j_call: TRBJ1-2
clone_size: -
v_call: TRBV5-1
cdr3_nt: TGCGCCAGCAGCACCGGACAGTCTAACTATGGCTACACCTTC
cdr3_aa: CASSTGQSNYGYTF

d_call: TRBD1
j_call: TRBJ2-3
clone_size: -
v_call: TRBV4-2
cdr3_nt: TGTGCCAGCAGCCAAGATCCAGGGGGCGCAGATACGCAGTATTTT
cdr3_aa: CASSQDPGGADTQYF

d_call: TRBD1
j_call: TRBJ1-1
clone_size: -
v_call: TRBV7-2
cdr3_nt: TGTGCCAGCAGCCGGGACAGCATGAACACTGAAGCTTTCTTT
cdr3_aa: CASSRDSMNTEAFF

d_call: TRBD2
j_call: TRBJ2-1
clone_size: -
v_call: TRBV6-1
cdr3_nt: TGTGCCAGCAGTGAAGGGACTAGCGGGAGGATAAATGAGCAGTTCTTC
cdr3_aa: CASSEGTSGRINEQFF

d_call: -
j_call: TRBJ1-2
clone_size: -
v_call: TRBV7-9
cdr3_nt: TGTGCCAGCAGCTCTATGAGCGTATCCTATGGCTACACCTTC
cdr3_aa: CASSSMSVSYGYTF

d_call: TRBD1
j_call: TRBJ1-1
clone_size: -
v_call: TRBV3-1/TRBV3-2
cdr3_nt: TGTGCCAGCAGCCACCGGACAGGGGTGGGCACTGAAGCTTTCTTT
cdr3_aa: CASSHRTGVGTEAFF

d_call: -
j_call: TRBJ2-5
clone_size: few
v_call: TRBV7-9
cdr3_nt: TGTGCCAGCAGCTTAGGAAGTCATCAAGAGACCCAGTACTTC
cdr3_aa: CASSLGSHQETQYF

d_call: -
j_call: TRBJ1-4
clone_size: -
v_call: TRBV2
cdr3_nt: TGTGCCAGCAGGGACGTGCTAAACAATGAAAAACTGTTTTTT
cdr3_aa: CASRDVLNNEKLFF

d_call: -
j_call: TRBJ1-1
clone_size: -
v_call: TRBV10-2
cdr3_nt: TGCGCCAGCAGTGTGCAGGCAAACACTGAAGCTTTCTTT
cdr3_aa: CASSVQANTEAFF

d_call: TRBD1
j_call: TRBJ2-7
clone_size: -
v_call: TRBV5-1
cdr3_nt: TGCGCCAGCAGATCCGGGACAGGTCCCAACGAGCAGTACTTC
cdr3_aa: CASRSGTGPNEQYF

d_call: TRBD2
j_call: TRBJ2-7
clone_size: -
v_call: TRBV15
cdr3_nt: TGTGCCACCAGCAGAGATCAGCGGGGCTACGAGCAGTACTTC
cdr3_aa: CATSRDQRGYEQYF

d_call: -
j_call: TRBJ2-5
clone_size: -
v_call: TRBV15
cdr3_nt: TGTGCCACCAGCAGAGGTGAACTAACTAGGCAAGAGACCCAGTACTTC
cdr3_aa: CATSRGELTRQETQYF

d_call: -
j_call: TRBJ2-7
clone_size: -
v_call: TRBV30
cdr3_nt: TGTGCCTGGAGCTTAGGGTCTTACGAGCAGTACTTC
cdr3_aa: CAWSLGSYEQYF

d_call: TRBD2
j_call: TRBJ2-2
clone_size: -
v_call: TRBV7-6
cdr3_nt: TGTGCCAGCAGCCAGACTAGCGGGAGCGGTCGCACCGGGGAGCTGTTTTTT
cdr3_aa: CASSQTSGSGRTGELFF

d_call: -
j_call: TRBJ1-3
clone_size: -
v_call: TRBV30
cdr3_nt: TGTGCCTGGAGCTGGGGACGAACTGGAAACACCATATATTTT
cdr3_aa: CAWSWGRTGNTIYF

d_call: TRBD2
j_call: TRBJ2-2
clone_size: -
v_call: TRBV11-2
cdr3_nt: TGTGCCAGCAGCTTAGCGGCGGGAGGGAGCACCGGGGAGCTGTTTTTT
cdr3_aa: CASSLAAGGSTGELFF

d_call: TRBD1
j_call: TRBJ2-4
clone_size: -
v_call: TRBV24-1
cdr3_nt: TGTGCCACCGGCGACAGGGGAAACATTCAGTACTTC
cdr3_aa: CATGDRGNIQYF

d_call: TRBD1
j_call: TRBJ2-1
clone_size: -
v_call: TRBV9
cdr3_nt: TGTGCCAGCAGCGTAGCCGGACAGGGTGGCAATGAGCAGTTCTTC
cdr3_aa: CASSVAGQGGNEQFF

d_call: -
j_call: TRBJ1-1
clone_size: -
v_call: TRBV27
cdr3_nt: TGTGCCAGTCGTCCAGCGGGCCTGAACACTGAAGCTTTCTTT
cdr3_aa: CASRPAGLNTEAFF

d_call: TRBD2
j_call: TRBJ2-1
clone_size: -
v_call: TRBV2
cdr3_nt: TGTGCCAGTCGACTAGCGGCCCACAATGAGCAGTTCTTC
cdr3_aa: CASRLAAHNEQFF

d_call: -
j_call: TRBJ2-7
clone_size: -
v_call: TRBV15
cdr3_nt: TGTGCCACCAGCAGAGCCCGAGTCGGCAGGGGAGACTACGAGCAGTACTTC
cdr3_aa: CATSRARVGRGDYEQYF

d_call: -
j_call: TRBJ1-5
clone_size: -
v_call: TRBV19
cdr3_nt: TGTGCCAGTAGTCCGCACATTCAGCCCCAGCATTTT
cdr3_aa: CASSPHIQPQHF